The entry below describes one T cell receptor (beta chain). The antigen remains undetermined. The data stem from a study of cytomegalovirus exposure and HLA in healthy donors. The primer mix had 60 Vbeta and 13 Jbeta primers. Sequencing was performed with immunoSEQ multiplex PCR; in TCRdb, only in-frame clones are kept and a portion is missing. Among some 150,000 clones listed, approximately 75% were seen once. General observations from the study: In a later analysis, at a false discovery rate of 0.05, approximately 16,000 TCR beta sequences matched HLA alleles. Later analysis suggested most CMV-associated TCR beta chains were HLA-restricted. Researchers counted roughly 160 TCR beta chains as cytomegalovirus-associated.

V was pared by 6 bases and J by 1 base, with 10 bases of the junction left unmatched. Germline CDR1 reads SQVTM; CDR2 reads ANQGSEA. The CDR3 has 16 amino acids. The chain couples TRBV29-1 to TRBJ2-2; 8 bases are shared with TRBD2. The receptor comes from a man between 45 and 60 years old in good health and CMV-seropositive. Sequenced input: PBMCs. CDR3 sequence (DNA): TGCAGCGTCTCTAGGTGGGCGGGGGGGAACACCGGGGAGCTGTTTTTT. Its protein product is CSVSRWAGGNTGELFF.